This TCR beta chain was found in a study of identical twins. From the 5' RACE reads, TCRdb called clonotypes with MiXCR, one entry per CDR3 protein. The sample holds some 790,000 distinct CDR3 sequences, approximately 18% seen once. This clonotype was recorded a few times. These data also formed part of another study, on T cells expressing NK-cell markers. That paper adds: Investigators obtained TCR beta repertoires from sorted CD3+CD56+NKG2C+, CD3+CD56+NKG2C- and CD3+CD56-NKG2C+ T cells. Uncertainty persisted over the HCMV specificity of expanded NKG2C+ T cell clones.

Sequencing was carried out using PBMCs. This clonotype was sampled from a woman aged 18-29 years in good health.

The CDR3 DNA is TGTGCCAGCAGCCCGGACTTGAAGACCCAGTACTTC. Its translation is CASSPDLKTQYF. The rearrangement links TRBV7-3 to TRBJ2-5, with D perhaps matching TRBD2 (5 bases). V was cut by 5 bases and J by 6 bases, with 10 bases left in between. The CDR3 totals 12 residues. Looked up from germline, CDR1 is SGHTA and CDR2 is FQGTGA. The variable domain in full, completed from reference TRBV7-3 and TRBJ2-5, reads GAGVSQTPSNKVTEKGKYVELRCDPISGHTALYWYRQSLGQGPEFLIYFQGTGAADDSGLPNDRFFAVRPEGSVSTLKIQRTERGDSAVYLCASSPDLKTQYFGPGTRLLVL.